Each of the 5 T cell receptor beta chains below was sequenced from the same sample in a study of cytomegalovirus exposure and HLA in healthy donors. A multiplex PCR was run with 60 Vbeta primers and 13 Jbeta primers. Generated by immunoSEQ multiplex PCR, the TCRdb table keeps only in-frame clones and is missing some. In total, the table holds around 64,000 clones. The sequencing input was PBMCs. All receptors derive from a female donor in good health and CMV-seropositive.

This chain links TRBV5-1 with TRBJ1-1, with D hard to call. The germline V gene encodes CDR1 SGHRS and CDR2 YFSETQ. This CDR3 spans 15 amino acids. Between the trimmed V and J ends, which lost 4 bases and 0 bases, there was a span of 13 bases. The CDR3 sequence: CASSPDVNMNTEAFF. The CDR3, as DNA: TGCGCCAGCAGCCCCGATGTGAACATGAACACTGAAGCTTTCTTT. The full variable domain, in which reference TRBV5-1 and TRBJ1-1 provide the parts outside the CDR3, is KAGVTQTPRYLIKTRGQQVTLSCSPISGHRSVSWYQQTPGQGLQFLFEYFSETQRNKGNFPGRFSGRQFSNSRSEMNVSTLELGDSALYLCASSPDVNMNTEAFFGQGTRLTVV.

J is TRBJ2-7 and V is TRBV6-5; weak D call: TRBD1 (5 bases). Germline CDR1 reads MNHEY; CDR2 reads SVGAGI. The CDR3 length is 12 residues. V was trimmed by 6 bases and J by 6 bases, leaving 12 bases between them. The CDR3 reads CASSQGSREQYF. The CDR3 nucleotides are TGTGCCAGCAGCCAGGGCTCTCGCGAGCAGTACTTC.

The rearrangement uses TRBV19 and TRBJ2-3, with D possibly matching TRBD1 (5 bases). The CDR3 has 12 residues. Trimming removed 3 bases at V and 11 bases at J, with 12 bases between. Germline values: CDR1 LNHDA, CDR2 SQIVND (reference sequence). The CDR3 DNA follows: TGTGCCAGTAGTATCGGTGGGGCGGAGCAGTATTTT. The encoded protein is CASSIGGAEQYF.

The genes are TRBV6-1 and TRBJ1-2; a weak D match, TRBD1 (6 bases). Trimming stripped 0 bases from V and 7 bases from J, with 12 bases between. The CDR3 is made up of 14 amino acids. Germline V lookup: CDR1 MNHNS, CDR2 SASEGT. The CDR3 here is CASSEAAGAGGYTF. Written as DNA, the CDR3 is TGTGCCAGCAGTGAAGCGGCGGGGGCCGGTGGCTACACCTTC.

The gene calls are TRBV29-1 and TRBJ1-1; 11 nucleotides line up with TRBD1. The germline CDR1 and CDR2 sequences are SQVTM and ANQGSEA. Losses at the gene ends were 5 bases for V and 7 bases for J; bases not matched to a gene: 15. The length of the CDR3 is 16 residues. CDR3 bases: TGCAGCGTTCACCTTGGGGGACAGGGGGACCCCGGTGAAGCTTTCTTT. Translating it yields CSVHLGGQGDPGEAFF.